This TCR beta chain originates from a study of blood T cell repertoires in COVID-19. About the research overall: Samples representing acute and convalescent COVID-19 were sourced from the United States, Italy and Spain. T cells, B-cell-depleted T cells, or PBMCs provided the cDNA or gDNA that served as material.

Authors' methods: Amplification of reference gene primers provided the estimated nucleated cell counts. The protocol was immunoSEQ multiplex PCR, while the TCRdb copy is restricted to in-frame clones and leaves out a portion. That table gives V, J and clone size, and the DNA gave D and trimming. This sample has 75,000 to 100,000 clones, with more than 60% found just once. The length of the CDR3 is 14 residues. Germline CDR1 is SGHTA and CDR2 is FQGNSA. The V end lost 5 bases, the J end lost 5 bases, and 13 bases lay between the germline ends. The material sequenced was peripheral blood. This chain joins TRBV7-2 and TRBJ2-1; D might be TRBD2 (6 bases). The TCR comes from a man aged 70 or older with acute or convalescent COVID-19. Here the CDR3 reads CASSAASVDNEQFF. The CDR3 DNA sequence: TGTGCCAGCAGCGCCGCTAGCGTCGACAATGAGCAGTTCTTC.